Presented here are 17 T cell receptor beta chains from one specimen sequenced in a study of T-cell memory formation after mild COVID-19. TCRdb reprocessed the 5' RACE reads with MiXCR, giving one entry per CDR3 protein. The table lists some 100,000 distinct CDR3 sequences, 11% of them singletons. The sample taken for sequencing was PBMCs or a T cell subset sorted from them (not recorded which). These receptors were collected from a young man who had mild COVID-19 (a few samples of this study predate the infection). Cell type and time point are not known.

The sample holds a few counts of this clonotype. The J gene is TRBJ1-1, the V gene TRBV4-1; a weak D match, TRBD1 (6 bases). The CDR3 runs 15 residues. Germline CDR1 is MGHRA and CDR2 is YSYEKL. Trimming shortened V by 1 base and J by 4 bases, and 13 bases separated the two germline ends. This CDR3 is CASSQGGGGVTEAFF. CDR3 in DNA: TGCGCCAGCAGCCAAGGCGGGGGGGGCGTCACTGAAGCTTTCTTT.

This clonotype has a handful of counts. The chain joins TRBV3-1 to TRBJ2-7; D remains ambiguous. There are 13 residues in the CDR3. V lost 5 bases and J 2 bases, leaving 10 bases between the germline ends. Germline V gene data show CDR1 as LGHDT and CDR2 as YNNKEL (reference sequence). The CDR3 DNA is TGTGCCAGCAGCGGGTATATGGCCTACGAGCAGTACTTC. As protein: CASSGYMAYEQYF.

This sequence joins TRBV7-2 and TRBJ2-5; D may be TRBD2 (7 bases). CDR3 length: 15 residues. The germline V and J ends were trimmed by 5 bases and 9 bases, with 22 bases remaining between them. Germline values: CDR1 SGHTA, CDR2 FQGNSA. The CDR3 DNA sequence: TGTGCCAGCAGCCTGGAGGGGGGGCCCCGGACGGCCCAGTACTTC. Its translation is CASSLEGGPRTAQYF. Based on the CDR3 plus reference TRBV7-2 and TRBJ2-5, the full variable domain is GAGVSQSPSNKVTEKGKDVELRCDPISGHTALYWYRQSLGQGLEFLIYFQGNSAPDKSGLPSDRFSAERTGGSVSTLTIQRTQQEDSAVYLCASSLEGGPRTAQYFGPGTRLLVL.

V is TRBV5-1 and J is TRBJ1-5; D not resolved. The V end was cut by 0 bases, the J end by 0 bases, with 7 bases between. This CDR3 is 15 amino acids long. The V gene's germline CDR1 is SGHRS and CDR2 YFSETQ. CDR3 loop: CASSLGEHSNQPQHF. The CDR3 bases are TGCGCCAGCAGCTTGGGAGAACATAGCAATCAGCCCCAGCATTTT.

CDR3 in amino acids: CASSQAGNVGELFF. In nucleotides, the CDR3 is TGCGCCAGCAGCCAAGCCGGGAACGTCGGGGAGCTGTTTTTT. The rearrangement links TRBV4-1 to TRBJ2-2; a weak D match, TRBD2 (5 bases). The CDR3 loop spans 14 amino acids. Germline CDR1 MGHRA, CDR2 YSYEKL. The V end was cut by 1 base, the J end by 7 bases, with 10 bases between.

The table lists this clonotype with many counts. CDR3 DNA: TGCGCCAGCAGCTCTTGGTCCAACACTGAAGCTTTCTTT. As protein: CASSSWSNTEAFF. The chain has TRBV5-1 and TRBJ1-1; D call uncertain. CDR1 is SGHRS, CDR2 YFSETQ, per germline. V lost 3 bases and J lost 2, with 8 bases in between. CDR3 length: 13 amino acids.

There are a few counts of this clonotype. The chain has TRBV7-9 and TRBJ2-2, with D uncertain. The CDR3 has 12 amino acids. The V gene's germline CDR1 is SEHNR and CDR2 FQNEAQ (reference sequence). The V and J ends lost 4 bases and 6 bases respectively, with 6 bases between them. The CDR3 DNA is TGTGCCAGCAGCTCTTCTTCCGGGGAGCTGTTTTTT. Amino acid sequence: CASSSSSGELFF.

This clonotype was seen ten or more times. The chain combines TRBV15 with TRBJ2-3; the match to TRBD2 covers 11 bases. The germline CDR1 and CDR2 sequences are LNHNV and YYDKDF (reference sequence). The V segment lost 1 base and the J segment 0 bases; nucleotides outside the gene matches: 6. The CDR3 totals 18 residues. CDR3 sequence (DNA): TGTGCCACCAGCAGAGTCGCGACTAGCGGGACTAGCACAGATACGCAGTATTTT. Amino acid sequence: CATSRVATSGTSTDTQYF.

This clonotype was found a few times. This CDR3 is CASSPSFHEQYF. DNA for the CDR3: TGTGCCAGCAGTCCGTCTTTTCACGAGCAGTACTTC. This chain joins TRBV12-3 or TRBV12-4 and TRBJ2-7, with D uncertain. V was cut by 5 bases and J by 5 bases, with 10 bases left in between. The CDR3 has 12 amino acids.

This clonotype was detected many times. This rearrangement joins TRBV6-6 to TRBJ2-7; TRBD1 agrees at 9 bases. The CDR3 sequence is 14 residues long. The germline V gene encodes CDR1 MNHNY and CDR2 SVGAGI (reference sequence). V lost 5 bases to trimming and J lost 6 bases; unmatched junction nucleotides: 8. The CDR3: CASSDPGQGSEQYV. The CDR3 DNA follows: TGTGCCAGCAGTGACCCGGGACAGGGAAGCGAGCAGTACGTC.

There are a few counts of this clonotype. This chain links TRBV5-5 with TRBJ1-5; weak D call: TRBD1 (5 bases). Germline-derived CDR1 and CDR2 are SGHKS and YYEKEE (reference sequence). This CDR3 spans 16 amino acids. Trimming removed 0 bases at V and 3 bases at J, with 13 bases between. The DNA for the CDR3 is TGTGCCAGCAGCTTGGCCCAGGGACCCGACAATCAGCCCCAGCATTTT. It translates to CASSLAQGPDNQPQHF.

A few counts support this clonotype. This chain connects TRBV11-2 to TRBJ2-4; D is perhaps TRBD1 or TRBD2 (5 bases each). The CDR3 runs 14 residues. Trimming stripped 2 bases from V and 2 bases from J, with 7 bases between. Germline V gene data show CDR1 as SGHAT and CDR2 as FQNNGV. CDR3: CASSLQGPKNIQYF. CDR3 in DNA: TGTGCCAGCAGCTTACAGGGACCCAAAAACATTCAGTACTTC.

This rearrangement joins TRBV20-1 to TRBJ2-5; no definite D call. The CDR3 length is 13 residues. Trimming pared 6 bases from V and 5 bases from J, leaving 16 bases between. Germline assignment: CDR1 DFQATT and CDR2 SNEGSKA (reference sequence). For the CDR3, the DNA is TGCAGTGCCCCTTATGAAGCTGCGGAGACCCAGTACTTC. Translation: CSAPYEAAETQYF.

The DNA of the CDR3 is TGTGCCAGCAGCCAAAGGGCCCCAGCTCCGTATGGCTACACCTTC. This encodes CASSQRAPAPYGYTF. The V and J genes are TRBV3-1 and TRBJ1-2, with D uncertain. V was trimmed by 2 bases and J by 5 bases, leaving 15 bases between them. CDR3 length: 15 residues. Germline V gene lookup returns CDR1 LGHDT and CDR2 YNNKEL (reference sequence).

This clonotype was detected only a few times. The chain couples TRBV28 to TRBJ2-5; TRBD2 matches 8 bases. Trimming at V came to 3 bases and at J to 2 bases, leaving 20 bases not matched to a gene. Germline V gene sequence: CDR1 MDHEN, CDR2 SYDVKM. The CDR3 covers 20 residues. CDR3 coding DNA: TGTGCCAGCAGTTTGACCCAAGTGGGACTAGTGTATAACAAACAAGAGACCCAGTACTTC. Translation gives CASSLTQVGLVYNKQETQYF.

This clonotype was observed a handful of times. The V call is TRBV5-1, the J call TRBJ1-1; D remains ambiguous. Per the germline V gene, CDR1 is SGHRS and CDR2 is YFSETQ. This CDR3 contains 15 residues. V was clipped by 5 bases and J by 0 bases, with 14 bases between them. The CDR3 DNA sequence: TGCGCCAGCAGGGATCTGATGGGAGTGAACACTGAAGCTTTCTTT. Translation gives CASRDLMGVNTEAFF.

This clonotype was counted only a few times. V usage is TRBV18 and J usage is TRBJ1-1; possible D gene TRBD1, 6 bases. The V gene lost 6 bases and the J gene lost 6 bases, with 17 bases spanning the gap. CDR3 length: 14 amino acids. Germline lookup yields CDR1 KGHSH and CDR2 LQKENI. Here the CDR3 DNA reads TGTGCCAGCTCGCCAAGAGACAGGACCGCTGAAGCTTTCTTT. Its protein is CASSPRDRTAEAFF.